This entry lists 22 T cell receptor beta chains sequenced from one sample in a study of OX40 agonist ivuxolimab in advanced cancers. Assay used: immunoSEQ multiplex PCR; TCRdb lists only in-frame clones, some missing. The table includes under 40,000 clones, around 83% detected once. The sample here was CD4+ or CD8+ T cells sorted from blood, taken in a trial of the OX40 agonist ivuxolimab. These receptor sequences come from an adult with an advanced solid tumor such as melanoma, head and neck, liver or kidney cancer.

CDR3 sequence: CASLTSHSNQPQHF. In nucleotides, the CDR3 is TGTGCCAGCCTGACGTCTCACAGCAATCAGCCCCAGCATTTT. The V gene is TRBV28, the J gene TRBJ1-5; D remains ambiguous. CDR1 and CDR2 (germline): MDHEN, SYDVKM. Trimming left V 8 bases short and J 1 base short, with 12 bases between. This CDR3 comprises 14 residues.

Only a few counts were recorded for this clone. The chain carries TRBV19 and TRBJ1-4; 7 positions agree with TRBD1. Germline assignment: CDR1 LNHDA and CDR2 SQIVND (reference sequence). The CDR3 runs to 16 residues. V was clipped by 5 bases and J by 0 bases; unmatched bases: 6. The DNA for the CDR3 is TGTGCCAGTAGTGTCTGGGACAGCGCAACTAATGAAAAACTGTTTTTT. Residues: CASSVWDSATNEKLFF.

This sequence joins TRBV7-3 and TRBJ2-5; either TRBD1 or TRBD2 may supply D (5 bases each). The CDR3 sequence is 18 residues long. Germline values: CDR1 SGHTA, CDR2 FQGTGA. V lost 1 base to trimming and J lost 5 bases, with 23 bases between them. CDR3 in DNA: TGTGCCAGCAGCTTAAAAAAATCCGGGACGCAGCCGGGGGAGACCCAGTACTTC. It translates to CASSLKKSGTQPGETQYF.

CDR3 region: CASSQASSGRVEQFF. The CDR3, as DNA: TGTGCCAGCAGCCAAGCCTCTAGCGGGAGGGTTGAGCAGTTCTTC. The chain couples TRBV14 to TRBJ2-1; TRBD2 aligns across 12 bases. Germline CDR1 SGHDN, CDR2 FVKESK. The CDR3 totals 15 residues. V lost 1 base, J lost 9 bases, and 4 bases stayed unmatched.

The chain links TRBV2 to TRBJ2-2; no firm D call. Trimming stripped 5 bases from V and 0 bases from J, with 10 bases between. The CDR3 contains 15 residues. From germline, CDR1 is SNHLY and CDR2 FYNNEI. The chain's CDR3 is CASSWNHANTGELFF. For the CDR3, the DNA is TGTGCCAGCAGTTGGAATCACGCGAACACCGGGGAGCTGTTTTTT.

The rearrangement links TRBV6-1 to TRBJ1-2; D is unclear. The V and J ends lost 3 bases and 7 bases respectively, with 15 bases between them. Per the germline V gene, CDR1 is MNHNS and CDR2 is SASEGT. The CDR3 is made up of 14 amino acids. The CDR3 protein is CASSDKPRYGGYTF. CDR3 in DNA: TGTGCCAGCAGTGATAAACCCCGCTATGGTGGCTACACCTTC.

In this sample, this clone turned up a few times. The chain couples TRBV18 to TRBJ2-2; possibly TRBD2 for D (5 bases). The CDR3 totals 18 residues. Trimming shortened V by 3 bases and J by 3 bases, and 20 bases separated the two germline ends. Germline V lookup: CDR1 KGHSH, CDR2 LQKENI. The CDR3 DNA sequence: TGTGCCAGCTCACCCCAGAGGAAAGGGCGGGCCGACACCGGGGAGCTGTTTTTT. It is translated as CASSPQRKGRADTGELFF.

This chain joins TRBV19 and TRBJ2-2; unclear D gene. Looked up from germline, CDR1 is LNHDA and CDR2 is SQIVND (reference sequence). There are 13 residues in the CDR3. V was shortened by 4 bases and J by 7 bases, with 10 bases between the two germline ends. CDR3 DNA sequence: TGTGCCAGTAGTAACAACGACGGCGGGGAGCTGTTTTTT. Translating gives CASSNNDGGELFF.

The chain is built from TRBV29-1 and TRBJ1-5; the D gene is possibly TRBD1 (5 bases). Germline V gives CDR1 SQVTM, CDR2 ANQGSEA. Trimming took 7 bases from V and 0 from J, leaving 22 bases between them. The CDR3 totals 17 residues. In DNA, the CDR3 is TGCAGCGGCGGCCCCGGGACGGACCTCTATAGCAATCAGCCCCAGCATTTT. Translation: CSGGPGTDLYSNQPQHF.

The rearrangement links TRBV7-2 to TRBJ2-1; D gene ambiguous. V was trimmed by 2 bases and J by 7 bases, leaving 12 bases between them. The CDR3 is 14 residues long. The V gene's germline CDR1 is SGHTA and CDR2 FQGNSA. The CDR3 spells CASSLISLMNEQFF. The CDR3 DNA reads TGTGCCAGCAGCTTAATCAGTTTAATGAATGAGCAGTTCTTC.

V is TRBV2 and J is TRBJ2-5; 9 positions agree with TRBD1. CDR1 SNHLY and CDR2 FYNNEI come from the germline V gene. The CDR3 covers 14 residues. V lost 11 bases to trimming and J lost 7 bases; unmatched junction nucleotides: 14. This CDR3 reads CASEENRGLGTQYF. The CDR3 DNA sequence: TGTGCCTCTGAGGAGAACAGGGGGCTGGGGACCCAGTACTTC.

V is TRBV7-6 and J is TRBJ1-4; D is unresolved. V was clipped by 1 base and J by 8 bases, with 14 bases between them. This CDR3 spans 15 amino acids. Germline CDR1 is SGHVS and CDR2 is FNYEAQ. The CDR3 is CASSLGGSVGEKLFF. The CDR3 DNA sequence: TGTGCCAGCAGCTTAGGTGGCAGTGTGGGAGAAAAACTGTTTTTT.

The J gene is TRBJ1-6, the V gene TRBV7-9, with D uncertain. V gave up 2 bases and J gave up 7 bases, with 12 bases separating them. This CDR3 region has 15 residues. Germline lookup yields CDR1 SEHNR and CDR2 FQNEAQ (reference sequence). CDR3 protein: CASSLTRTGNSPLHF. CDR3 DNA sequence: TGTGCCAGCAGCTTAACCCGGACGGGAAATTCACCCCTCCACTTT. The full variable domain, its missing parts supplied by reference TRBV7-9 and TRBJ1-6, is DTGVSQNPRHKITKRGQNVTFRCDPISEHNRLYWYRQTLGQGPEFLTYFQNEAQLEKSRLLSDRFSAERPKGSFSTLEIQRTEQGDSAMYLCASSLTRTGNSPLHFGNGTRLTVT.

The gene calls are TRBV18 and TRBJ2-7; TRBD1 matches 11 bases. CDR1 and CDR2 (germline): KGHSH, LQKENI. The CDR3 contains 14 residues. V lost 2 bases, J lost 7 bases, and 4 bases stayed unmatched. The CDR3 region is CASSPGTGGREQYF. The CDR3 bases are TGTGCCAGCTCACCAGGGACAGGGGGTCGGGAGCAGTACTTC.

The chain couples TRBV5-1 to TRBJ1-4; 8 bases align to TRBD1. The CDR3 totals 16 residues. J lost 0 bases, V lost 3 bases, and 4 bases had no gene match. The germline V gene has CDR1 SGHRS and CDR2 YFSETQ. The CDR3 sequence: CASSSGQVATNEKLFF. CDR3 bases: TGCGCCAGCAGCTCGGGACAGGTGGCAACTAATGAAAAACTGTTTTTT.

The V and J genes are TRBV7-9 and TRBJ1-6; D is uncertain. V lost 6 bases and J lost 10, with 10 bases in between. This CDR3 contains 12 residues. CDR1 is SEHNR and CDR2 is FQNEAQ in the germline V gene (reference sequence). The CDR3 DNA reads TGTGCCAGCAGAGCAGCACAATCACCCCTCCACTTT. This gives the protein CASRAAQSPLHF.

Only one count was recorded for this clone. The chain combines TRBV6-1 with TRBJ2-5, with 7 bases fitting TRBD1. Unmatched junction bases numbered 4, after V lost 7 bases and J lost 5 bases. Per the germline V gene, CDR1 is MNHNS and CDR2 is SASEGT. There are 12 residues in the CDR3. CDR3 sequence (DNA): TGTGCCAGCACCAGGGGGTGGGAGACCCAGTACTTC. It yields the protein CASTRGWETQYF.

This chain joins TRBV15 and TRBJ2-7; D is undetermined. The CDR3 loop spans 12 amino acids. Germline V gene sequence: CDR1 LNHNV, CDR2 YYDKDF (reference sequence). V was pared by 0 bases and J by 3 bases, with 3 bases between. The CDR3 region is CATSRDHYEQYF. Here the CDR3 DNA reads TGTGCCACCAGCAGAGATCACTACGAGCAGTACTTC. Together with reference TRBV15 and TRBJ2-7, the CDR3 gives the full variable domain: DAMVIQNPRYQVTQFGKPVTLSCSQTLNHNVMYWYQQKSSQAPKLLFHYYDKDFNNEADTPDNFQSRRPNTSFCFLDIRSPGLGDTAMYLCATSRDHYEQYFGPGTRLTVT.

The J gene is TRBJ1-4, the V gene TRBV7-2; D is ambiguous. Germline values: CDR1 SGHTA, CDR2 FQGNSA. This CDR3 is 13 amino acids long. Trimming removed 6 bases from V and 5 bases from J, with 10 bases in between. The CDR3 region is CASSSDWNEKLFF. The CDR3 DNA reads TGTGCCAGCAGTTCGGACTGGAATGAAAAACTGTTTTTT.

CDR3 region: CASSDPGMFGYTF. The CDR3 DNA sequence: TGTGCCAGCAGTGATCCAGGGATGTTCGGCTACACCTTC. The chain uses TRBV6-1 and TRBJ1-2; D might be TRBD1 (5 bases). Germline lookup yields CDR1 MNHNS and CDR2 SASEGT. V gave up 3 bases and J gave up 8 bases, with 13 bases separating them. The CDR3 spans 13 residues.

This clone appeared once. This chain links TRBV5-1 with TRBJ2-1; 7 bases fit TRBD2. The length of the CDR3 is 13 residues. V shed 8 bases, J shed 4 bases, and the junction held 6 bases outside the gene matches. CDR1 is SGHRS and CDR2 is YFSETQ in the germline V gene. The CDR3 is CASTSVLYNEQFF. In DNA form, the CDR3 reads TGCGCCAGTACTAGCGTATTGTACAATGAGCAGTTCTTC. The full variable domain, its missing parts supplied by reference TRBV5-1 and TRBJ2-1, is KAGVTQTPRYLIKTRGQQVTLSCSPISGHRSVSWYQQTPGQGLQFLFEYFSETQRNKGNFPGRFSGRQFSNSRSEMNVSTLELGDSALYLCASTSVLYNEQFFGPGTRLTVL.

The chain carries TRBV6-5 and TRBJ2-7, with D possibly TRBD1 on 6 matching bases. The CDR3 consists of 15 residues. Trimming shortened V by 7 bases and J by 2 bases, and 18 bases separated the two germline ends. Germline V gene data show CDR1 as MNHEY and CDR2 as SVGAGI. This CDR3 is CASTKEGTPAYEQYF. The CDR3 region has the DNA TGTGCCAGCACTAAAGAGGGGACACCCGCCTACGAGCAGTACTTC.